The next 30 T cell receptor beta chains were all read from a single sample in a study of blood T cell repertoires in COVID-19. Sequenced by immunoSEQ multiplex PCR; TCRdb stores in-frame clones only, minus some. The data contain around 250,000 clones, 80% to 90% of them singletons. The specimen was PBMCs or T cells enriched from blood (not recorded which). Receptors were obtained from a woman in her forties or fifties who had recovered from COVID-19.

The chain recombines TRBV3-1 (or the pseudogene TRBV3-2) with TRBJ1-1; D not certain. Per germline, CDR1 LGHDT and CDR2 YNNKEL (reference sequence). This CDR3 spans 14 amino acids. Between the trimmed V and J ends, which lost 5 bases and 1 base, there was a span of 11 bases. The CDR3 region has the DNA TGTGCCAGCAGCACGCGGACTGGGAACACTGAAGCTTTCTTT. Translation gives CASSTRTGNTEAFF.

This chain uses TRBV9 with TRBJ2-1; D gene unclear. The germline CDR1 and CDR2 sequences are SGDLS and YYNGEE. The ends were cut back, 3 bases at V and 4 bases at J, with 5 bases in the middle. The CDR3 loop spans 12 amino acids. Here the CDR3 DNA reads TGTGCCAGCAGCGCCCAATACAATGAGCAGTTCTTC. Its protein product is CASSAQYNEQFF.

V gene TRBV27 combines with J gene TRBJ1-4, with D tentatively TRBD1 (5 bases). CDR3 length equals 16 residues. V was pared by 2 bases and J by 3 bases, with 13 bases between. From germline, CDR1 is MNHEY and CDR2 SMNVEV (reference sequence). CDR3 nucleotide sequence: TGTGCCAGCAGTTTAAGAAGGGGATCACCTAATGAAAAACTGTTTTTT. This translates into CASSLRRGSPNEKLFF.

The chain has TRBV5-4 and TRBJ2-5; no clear D gene. The CDR3 is 13 amino acids. V shed 3 bases and J shed 1 base, with 7 bases lying between them. Germline CDR1 and CDR2: SGHNT and YYREEE (reference sequence). Here the CDR3 DNA reads TGTGCCAGCAGCTCAGGTCCCCAAGAGACCCAGTACTTC. Translation: CASSSGPQETQYF. Together with reference TRBV5-4 and TRBJ2-5, the CDR3 gives the full variable domain: ETGVTQSPTHLIKTRGQQVTLRCSSQSGHNTVSWYQQALGQGPQFIFQYYREEENGRGNFPPRFSGLQFPNYSSELNVNALELDDSALYLCASSSGPQETQYFGPGTRLLVL.

The chain is built from TRBV6-5 and TRBJ2-7; TRBD2 agrees at 13 bases. J was trimmed by 5 bases and V by 7 bases; bases with no gene match: 5. Germline-derived CDR1 and CDR2 are MNHEY and SVGAGI. The CDR3 loop spans 14 amino acids. The CDR3 coding sequence is TGTGCCAGCATGAGACTAGCGGGAGGTAACGAGCAGTACTTC. This translates into CASMRLAGGNEQYF.

The rearrangement joins TRBV29-1 to TRBJ1-1; tentative D call: TRBD1 (6 bases). V lost 7 bases and J lost 1, with 13 bases in between. The CDR3 has 13 amino acids. Germline lookup yields CDR1 SQVTM and CDR2 ANQGSEA. CDR3: CSDMTGTNTEAFF. The DNA for the CDR3 is TGCAGCGATATGACAGGAACGAACACTGAAGCTTTCTTT.

The gene calls are TRBV6-2 or TRBV6-3 and TRBJ1-5, with 11 bases lining up with TRBD1. With 6 bases clipped from V and 5 bases from J, the junction kept 9 bases outside the gene matches. Germline values: CDR1 MNHEY, CDR2 SVGEGT. CDR3 length equals 16 residues. The CDR3 spells CASSPTRDRGDQPQHF. CDR3 DNA sequence: TGTGCCAGCAGCCCTACAAGGGACAGGGGGGATCAGCCCCAGCATTTT.

The V call is TRBV19, the J call TRBJ2-6, with a tentative D call TRBD2 (5 bases). CDR1 is LNHDA, CDR2 SQIVND, per germline (reference sequence). The ends were cut back, 11 bases at V and 0 bases at J, with 14 bases in the middle. The CDR3 is 15 amino acids. The CDR3: CASQRDFSGANVLTF. CDR3 DNA: TGTGCCTCCCAGAGGGATTTCTCTGGGGCCAACGTCCTGACTTTC.

The chain has TRBV19 and TRBJ1-3, with TRBD1 matching 9 bases. CDR3 length: 15 amino acids. Germline-derived CDR1 and CDR2 are LNHDA and SQIVND (reference sequence). V lost 9 bases and J lost 0; bases outside the gene matches: 6. DNA for the CDR3: TGTGCCAGGGACAGGGGAGCACCCTCTGGAAACACCATATATTTT. Its translation: CARDRGAPSGNTIYF.

The chain joins TRBV7-9 to TRBJ2-1; tentatively, D is TRBD2 (5 bases). CDR3 length: 15 amino acids. The V end was cut by 1 base, the J end by 4 bases, with 11 bases between. Germline V lookup: CDR1 SEHNR, CDR2 FQNEAQ (reference sequence). The CDR3 DNA follows: TGTGCCAGCAGCTTAGGTCGAGGGCGATACAATGAGCAGTTCTTC. It encodes CASSLGRGRYNEQFF.

This clone came up once. The chain links TRBV9 to TRBJ1-2; D may be TRBD1 (5 bases). The CDR3 loop spans 17 amino acids. Trimming left V 2 bases short and J 4 bases short, with 21 bases between. The germline CDR1 and CDR2 sequences are SGDLS and YYNGEE. The CDR3 spells CASSVWGSSAPSYGYTF. The CDR3 DNA sequence: TGTGCCAGCAGCGTCTGGGGCAGCAGCGCTCCGAGCTATGGCTACACCTTC.

The chain carries TRBV27 and TRBJ2-7; TRBD1 might be the D (6 bases). V was clipped by 3 bases and J by 4 bases, with 16 bases between them. CDR1 is MNHEY and CDR2 is SMNVEV in the germline V gene (reference sequence). This CDR3 is built from 15 residues. The CDR3 sequence: CASSFPDSELYEQYF. CDR3 coding DNA: TGTGCCAGCAGTTTTCCGGACAGTGAACTGTACGAGCAGTACTTC.

V usage is TRBV5-1 and J usage is TRBJ2-3, with 8 positions matching TRBD1. V shed 1 base, J shed 1 base, and the junction held 5 bases outside the gene matches. In germline, CDR1 is SGHRS, CDR2 YFSETQ. The CDR3 is 16 amino acids. The DNA of the CDR3 is TGCGCCAGCAGCTTGTGGGAGACAGGGGGCACAGATACGCAGTATTTT. It codes for CASSLWETGGTDTQYF.

The V call is TRBV11-2, the J call TRBJ2-3; D remains unclear. This CDR3 is built from 15 residues. The ends were cut back, 5 bases at V and 1 base at J, with 13 bases in the middle. Per the germline V gene, CDR1 is SGHAT and CDR2 is FQNNGV. The CDR3 bases are TGTGCCAGCAGCCCTAGAGGATCGGGCACAGATACGCAGTATTTT. Protein product: CASSPRGSGTDTQYF.

This clone was counted a few times. The J gene is TRBJ2-7, the V gene TRBV27, with a tentative D call TRBD2 (5 bases). The V gene's germline CDR1 is MNHEY and CDR2 SMNVEV (reference sequence). Trimming shortened V by 2 bases and J by 5 bases, and 13 bases separated the two germline ends. CDR3 length equals 14 residues. CDR3 amino acids: CASSLRSGLDEQYF. CDR3 DNA sequence: TGTGCCAGCAGTTTAAGGAGCGGTCTTGACGAGCAGTACTTC.

The chain links TRBV3-1 (or the pseudogene TRBV3-2) to TRBJ2-1; 9 bases are a match to TRBD2. The CDR3 length is 16 residues. J gave up 6 bases and V 0 bases, and 6 bases lay outside the gene matches. Germline V gene data show CDR1 as LGHDT and CDR2 as YNNKEL (reference sequence). Here the CDR3 reads CASSQDLAGLGNEQFF. The CDR3 DNA sequence: TGTGCCAGCAGCCAAGATCTAGCGGGACTAGGCAATGAGCAGTTCTTC.

This clone was detected a few times. The gene calls are TRBV2 and TRBJ2-2; TRBD1 matches 8 bases. Germline loops: CDR1 SNHLY, CDR2 FYNNEI. The CDR3 runs 16 residues. V dropped 8 bases and J dropped 4; count of bases not matched to a gene: 12. In nucleotides, the CDR3 is TGTGCCAGCGCCACCCGCGGACAGGGAGGCACCGGGGAGCTGTTTTTT. As protein: CASATRGQGGTGELFF. The full variable domain, in which reference TRBV2 and TRBJ2-2 provide the parts outside the CDR3, is EPEVTQTPSHQVTQMGQEVILRCVPISNHLYFYWYRQILGQKVEFLVSFYNNEISEKSEIFDDQFSVERPDGSNFTLKIRSTKLEDSAMYFCASATRGQGGTGELFFGEGSRLTVL.

This clone was recorded once. The chain is built from TRBV28 and TRBJ1-1; D perhaps matches TRBD1 (5 bases). Trimming removed 5 bases at V and 3 bases at J, with 7 bases between. The V gene's germline CDR1 is MDHEN and CDR2 SYDVKM. The CDR3 runs 12 residues. Here the CDR3 DNA reads TGTGCCAGCAGTAGCAGGGACACTGAAGCTTTCTTT. It specifies CASSSRDTEAFF.

The chain carries TRBV4-1 and TRBJ2-6, with 7 bases that match TRBD1. CDR1 is MGHRA, CDR2 YSYEKL, per germline. The V segment lost 5 bases and the J segment 1 base; nucleotides outside the gene matches: 11. This CDR3 has 18 residues. CDR3 sequence: CASSGSGQRLSGANVLTF. The CDR3 DNA sequence: TGCGCCAGCAGCGGGTCGGGACAGCGTCTTTCTGGGGCCAACGTCCTGACTTTC.

CDR3 nucleotide sequence: TGTGCCAGCAGCTTGAGTAAAAGCGAGACCCAGTACTTC. Translation gives CASSLSKSETQYF. The rearrangement links TRBV5-5 to TRBJ2-5; D is ambiguous. CDR1 and CDR2 from the germline V gene are SGHKS and YYEKEE (reference sequence). The V end was cut by 1 base, the J end by 5 bases, with 9 bases between. The CDR3 totals 13 residues. The full variable domain, its missing parts supplied by reference TRBV5-5 and TRBJ2-5, is DAGVTQSPTHLIKTRGQQVTLRCSPISGHKSVSWYQQVLGQGPQFIFQYYEKEERGRGNFPDRFSARQFPNYSSELNVNALLLGDSALYLCASSLSKSETQYFGPGTRLLVL.

The J gene is TRBJ1-5, the V gene TRBV21-1; the table assigns TRBD1, which was not confirmed against the DNA. TRBV21-1 is designated a pseudogene. This CDR3 comprises 24 residues. The CDR3 coding sequence is TGTGCCAGCAGCAAAGCGCTTTACGGCCTTAGGGGTTTATCCGTAAGGTATAGCAATCAGCCCCAGCATTTT. Amino acid sequence: CASSKALYGLRGLSVRYSNQPQHF.

The V and J genes are TRBV19 and TRBJ1-5; a weak D match, TRBD1 (6 bases). CDR3 length: 15 amino acids. Germline CDR1 LNHDA, CDR2 SQIVND (reference sequence). V lost 4 bases and J 3 bases, leaving 13 bases between the germline ends. CDR3 sequence (DNA): TGTGCCAGTAGTAACAGGGCCCGATACAATCAGCCCCAGCATTTT. The encoded protein is CASSNRARYNQPQHF.

V usage is TRBV28 and J usage is TRBJ1-1; a weak D match, TRBD1 (5 bases). Deletions cut 5 bases from V and 11 bases from J, with 12 bases between. Germline V gene lookup returns CDR1 MDHEN and CDR2 SYDVKM. CDR3 size: 11 residues. The DNA for the CDR3 is TGTGCCAGCAGTCACCCAGGGAGGGCTTTCTTT. This codes for CASSHPGRAFF.

CDR3 bases: TGTGCCAGCGACCGAGCGGGAGGACAAAGTAATGAGCAGTTCTTC. It codes for CASDRAGGQSNEQFF. The chain employs TRBV6-5 and TRBJ2-1, with 9 nucleotides matching TRBD2. The CDR3 contains 15 residues. J was trimmed by 7 bases and V by 8 bases; bases with no gene match: 12. Germline V gene sequence: CDR1 MNHEY, CDR2 SVGAGI.

The chain couples TRBV19 to TRBJ2-1; 9 positions agree with TRBD2. CDR1 is LNHDA, CDR2 SQIVND, per germline (reference sequence). The ends lost 6 bases at V and 10 bases at J; junction bases unmatched: 19. This CDR3 region has 17 residues. CDR3 bases: TGTGCCAGTAGCCCTAGGGGCGGGAGGGCCTCCCGTGGGGAGCAGTTCTTC. Amino acid sequence: CASSPRGGRASRGEQFF.

This clone was detected once. The chain couples TRBV4-2 to TRBJ2-7, with 10 bases identical to TRBD1. The CDR3 is 14 residues long. J was trimmed by 5 bases and V by 4 bases; bases with no gene match: 5. Germline lookup yields CDR1 LGHNA and CDR2 YNFKEQ. The CDR3 nucleotides read TGTGCCAGCAGCCGTAGGGACAGGGGCCACGAGCAGTACTTC. It is translated as CASSRRDRGHEQYF.

V usage is TRBV5-4 and J usage is TRBJ2-7; 8 bases are shared with TRBD2. The germline V gene has CDR1 SGHNT and CDR2 YYREEE (reference sequence). The CDR3 spans 16 residues. V dropped 4 bases and J dropped 7; count of bases not matched to a gene: 16. The CDR3: CASSPATGTRNLEQYF. CDR3 sequence (DNA): TGTGCCAGCAGCCCAGCGACCGGGACTAGGAATTTGGAGCAGTACTTC.

This chain uses TRBV28 with TRBJ1-5, with 8 bases identical to TRBD1. The V gene end was trimmed by 3 bases and the J gene end by 0 bases; junction bases not matched to a gene: 4. The germline V gene encodes CDR1 MDHEN and CDR2 SYDVKM. CDR3 length: 16 residues. The CDR3 sequence: CASSFGTGFSNQPQHF. DNA of the CDR3: TGTGCCAGCAGTTTCGGGACAGGATTTAGCAATCAGCCCCAGCATTTT.

The J gene is TRBJ1-3, the V gene TRBV7-9, with unresolved D. Trimming removed 11 bases at V and 1 base at J, with 9 bases between. The germline CDR1 and CDR2 sequences are SEHNR and FQNEAQ (reference sequence). This CDR3 is built from 12 residues. CDR3 sequence (DNA): TGTGCCGTCCAACGGTCTGGAAACACCATATATTTT. The encoded protein is CAVQRSGNTIYF.

This clone has a handful of counts. V usage is TRBV30 and J usage is TRBJ1-1; 8 nucleotides match TRBD1. Germline CDR1 GTSNPN, CDR2 SVGIG (reference sequence). The CDR3 is 12 amino acids. The J segment lost 5 bases and the V segment lost 7 bases, leaving 6 bases of the junction unmatched. Here the CDR3 reads CAYRTGRTEAFF. CDR3 nucleotides: TGTGCCTACCGGACAGGGAGGACTGAAGCTTTCTTT.